This entry features one TCR beta chain sequence. There are a few counts of this clone. The antigen this receptor binds is unknown. Per-base qualities were not stored, and no clone one base away is much larger. Participants in the prospective study were aged roughly 18 to 89 years, lived in under 30 United States geographic areas, and enrolled through a virtual design. In the prospective study, cohorts were assigned on the basis of participant-reported clinical history obtained from a screening survey and a study questionnaire. For ImmuneRACE Cohort 3, a participant was defined as recovered based on two consecutive negative NP/OP PCR tests, clearance by a healthcare professional, or resolution of symptoms. In the prospective study, mobile phlebotomists collected whole blood, serum and a nasopharyngeal or oropharyngeal swab from each participant. Prospective study participants could optionally give additional blood draws and questionnaires over an approximately two-month period. Before DNA extraction, prospective study blood samples were shipped either frozen or at room temperature.

This entry comes from a study of blood T cell repertoires in COVID-19 (dated by TCRdb to the early 2020s). For the wider study: Collaborator samples came from the United States, Italy and Spain and covered acute and convalescent phases of COVID-19. The material from the prospective study consisted of cDNA or gDNA derived from T cells, B-cell-depleted T cells, or PBMCs. Subjects who had been exposed to COVID-19, were actively infected with it, or had recovered from it provided the deeply sampled blood TCRbeta repertoires that made up the dataset. The repertoires were released in a freely available public database meant as a resource for research on the immune response to SARS-CoV-2. The samples were drawn from the first 160 participants of the ongoing ImmuneRACE study and from 950 to 1,500 subjects provided by 6 global collaborators. A de-identified subject ID, COVID-19 status, age in years and sex were almost always included in the sample metadata. Where HLA class I and class II types were available, the types were taken from metadata supplied by the sample provider, not from assay-based typing. Overall study outcomes, separate from this receptor: Clinical and demographic metadata were provided uncurated, with the amount varying by source and participant.

The CDR3, from cysteine to phenylalanine, totals 15 residues. The CDR3 DNA has 45 bases and is translated from base 1. V trim: 4 bases; J trim: 5 bases; unmatched bases: 7. CDR1 and CDR2 are read off the germline V gene (reference sequence) as SEHNR and FQNEAQ. The immunoSEQ Assay, a bias-controlled multiplex PCR, was used to amplify TCRbeta CDR3 regions from genomic DNA. As for how the authors treated the data: The number of nucleated cells in each sample was estimated from the amplification of reference gene primers within the assay. To quantify the absolute abundance of each unique TCRbeta CDR3 rearrangement, sequence reads were collapsed and filtered. For each sample, productive Simpson clonality was calculated by taking the square root of Simpson's diversity index across productive rearrangements. TCRdb stores this immuneACCESS table with in-frame sequences only. Part of the clones is absent; in the studies checked, under half of the shortfall reflects unresolved V genes, and no reason is known for the rest. V and J calls and clone size are given by that table; D and trimming were obtained from the DNA. The sample table contains about 160,000 clones; only one count was recorded for about 80% of them. The ten largest clones take up roughly 3.4% of the sample.

This TCR was recovered from a woman in her sixties who had recovered from COVID-19. In this chain, TRBV7-9 is recombined with TRBJ2-7, and TRBD1 aligns with 11 junction nucleotides. The sequencing input was PBMCs or T cells enriched from blood (not recorded which). The sequence in DNA is TGTGCCAGCAGCTCGGACGGACAGGGGGCCAACGAGCAGTACTTC. The resulting protein is CASSSDGQGANEQYF.